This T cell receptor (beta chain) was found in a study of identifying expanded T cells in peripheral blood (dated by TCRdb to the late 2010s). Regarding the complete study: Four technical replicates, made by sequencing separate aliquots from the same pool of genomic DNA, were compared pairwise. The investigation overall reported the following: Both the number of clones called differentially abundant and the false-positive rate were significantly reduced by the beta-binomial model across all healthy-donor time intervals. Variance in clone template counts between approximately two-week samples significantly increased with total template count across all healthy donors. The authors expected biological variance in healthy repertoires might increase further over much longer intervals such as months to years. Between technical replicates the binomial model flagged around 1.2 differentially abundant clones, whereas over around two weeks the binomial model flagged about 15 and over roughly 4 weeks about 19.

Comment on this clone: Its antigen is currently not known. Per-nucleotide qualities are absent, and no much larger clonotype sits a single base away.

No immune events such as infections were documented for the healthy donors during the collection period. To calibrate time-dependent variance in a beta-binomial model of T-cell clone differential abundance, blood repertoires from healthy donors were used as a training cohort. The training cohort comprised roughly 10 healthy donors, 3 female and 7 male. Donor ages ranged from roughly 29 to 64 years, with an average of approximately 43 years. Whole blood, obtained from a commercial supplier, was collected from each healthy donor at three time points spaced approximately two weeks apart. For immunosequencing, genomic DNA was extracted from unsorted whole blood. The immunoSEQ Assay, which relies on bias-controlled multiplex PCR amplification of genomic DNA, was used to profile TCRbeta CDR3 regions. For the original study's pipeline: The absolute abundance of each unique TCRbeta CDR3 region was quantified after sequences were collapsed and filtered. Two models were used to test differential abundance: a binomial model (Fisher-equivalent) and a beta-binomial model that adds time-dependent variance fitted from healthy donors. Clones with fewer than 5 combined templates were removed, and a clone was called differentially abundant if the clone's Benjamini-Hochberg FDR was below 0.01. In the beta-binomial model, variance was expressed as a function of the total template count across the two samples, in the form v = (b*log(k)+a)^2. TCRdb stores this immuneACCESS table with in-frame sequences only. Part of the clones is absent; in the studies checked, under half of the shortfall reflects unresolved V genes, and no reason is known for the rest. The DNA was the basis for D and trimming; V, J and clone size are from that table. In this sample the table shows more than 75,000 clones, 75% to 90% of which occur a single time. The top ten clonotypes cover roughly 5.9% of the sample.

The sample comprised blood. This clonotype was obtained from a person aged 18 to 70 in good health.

The CDR3 corresponds to CASSHNTDTQYF. Read as DNA, the sequence is TGTGCCAGCAGCCACAACACAGATACGCAGTATTTT. The chain employs TRBV7-2 and TRBJ2-3; confidence is insufficient to name the D gene. The CDR1 and CDR2 encoded by the germline V gene are SGHTA and FQGNSA. The V and J ends are trimmed by 5 bases and 2 bases, leaving 5 bases between them. From cysteine to phenylalanine, the CDR3 is 12 amino acids long. CDR3 DNA is the only sequence kept; it has 36 bases, read in frame from the first base.